This TCR beta chain comes out of a study of shared clonotypes between healthy human individuals. Naive CD8 cells, CD45RO-negative and positively selected for CCR7, excluded terminally differentiated effector memory CD45RA+ cells. This CDR3 has 12 amino acids. Germline V gene data show CDR1 as MNHEY and CDR2 as SMNVEV (reference sequence). V shed 7 bases and J shed 7 bases, with 11 bases lying between them. Only in-frame clones appear in the TCRdb table, and some are missing; sequencing was by immunoSEQ multiplex PCR. The top ten hold about 0.12% of the sample, which has 660,000 or so clones, about 96% seen once.

The origin of this receptor is a woman younger than 45 in good health. The rearrangement joins TRBV27 to TRBJ2-1, with D hard to call. Sequenced input: naive CD8+ T cells sorted from blood. The CDR3 sequence is CASTSSRNEQFF. The CDR3 nucleotides are TGTGCCAGCACCTCGTCTAGGAATGAGCAGTTCTTC.